These 9 T cell receptor beta chains were all obtained from the same sample, sequenced in a study of T cells in Graves' hyperthyroidism and ophthalmopathy. The CDR3 regions of TCR beta were amplified from RNA transcripts. During a first-round RT-PCR of the TCR CDR3, the HTBI primer set was used. Each CDR3 protein is one row after TCRdb ran MiXCR on the multiplex PCR reads. There are a few hundred thousand distinct CDR3 sequences in the sample; approximately 16% occur only once, and about 31% lies in the top ten. Sequences were obtained from blood. The source is a woman under 40 with Graves' ophthalmopathy.

The chain joins TRBV11-2 to TRBJ2-7; either TRBD1 or TRBD2 may fit D (5 bases each). The germline CDR1 and CDR2 sequences are SGHAT and FQNNGV. V dropped 5 bases and J dropped 4 bases, with 21 bases sitting between them. This CDR3 spans 16 amino acids. This chain's CDR3 is CASSLHSQGAAYEQYF. In DNA form, the CDR3 reads TGTGCCAGCAGCCTCCACTCCCAGGGAGCTGCGTACGAGCAGTACTTC.

The V and J genes are TRBV5-1 and TRBJ2-7; perhaps TRBD2 as D (6 bases). V was clipped by 5 bases and J by 7 bases, with 22 bases between them. In germline, CDR1 is SGHRS, CDR2 YFSETQ. This CDR3 is built from 15 residues. CDR3 loop: CASSEEVAGMGEQYF. The CDR3 coding sequence is TGCGCCAGCAGTGAGGAGGTGGCGGGAATGGGAGAGCAGTACTTC.

This clonotype appeared many times. The genes are TRBV20-1 and TRBJ2-7, with D possibly being TRBD1 (7 bases). The CDR3 sequence is 15 residues long. Trimming left V 5 bases short and J 2 bases short, with 19 bases between. Germline CDR1 and CDR2: DFQATT and SNEGSKA (reference sequence). CDR3 region: CSAEGGGTTTYEQYF. CDR3 nucleotides: TGCAGTGCTGAAGGGGGCGGGACCACGACCTACGAGCAGTACTTC.

This clonotype was detected only a few times. V usage is TRBV27 and J usage is TRBJ2-1; 7 positions agree with TRBD2. CDR3 length: 15 residues. Germline CDR1 reads MNHEY; CDR2 reads SMNVEV (reference sequence). V trimming: 0 bases; J trimming: 5 bases; junction bases outside the gene matches: 4. In DNA form, the CDR3 reads TGTGCCAGCAGTTTATCAGCGGGGAAAAACAATGAGCAGTTCTTC. Its protein product is CASSLSAGKNNEQFF.

The chain couples TRBV7-8 to TRBJ2-7; D unresolved. CDR3 length equals 14 residues. V was pared by 3 bases and J by 3 bases, with 12 bases between. The germline V gene has CDR1 SGHVS and CDR2 FQNEAQ. CDR3 nucleotide sequence: TGTGCCAGCAGCTTCAAGACCGGATACTACGAGCAGTACTTC. It is translated as CASSFKTGYYEQYF.

This clonotype was seen more than once but under ten times. The chain links TRBV20-1 to TRBJ1-2; D remains ambiguous. The CDR3 loop spans 13 amino acids. Germline assignment: CDR1 DFQATT and CDR2 SNEGSKA (reference sequence). V was shortened by 5 bases and J by 6 bases, with 16 bases between the two germline ends. CDR3 sequence reads: CSAVYPQEHGYTF. CDR3 DNA: TGCAGTGCTGTTTACCCCCAAGAACATGGCTACACCTTC.

This clonotype has ten or more counts. V and J are TRBV12-3 or TRBV12-4 and TRBJ1-5; tentatively, D is TRBD1 (5 bases). This CDR3 is built from 14 residues. V was cut by 3 bases and J by 1 base, with 7 bases left in between. CDR3 sequence: CASSLWGSNQPQHF. For the CDR3, the DNA is TGTGCCAGCAGTTTGTGGGGGAGCAATCAGCCCCAGCATTTT.

The chain employs TRBV2 and TRBJ1-6, with no clear D. The CDR3 has 14 amino acids. Trimming stripped 1 base from V and 10 bases from J, with 11 bases between. The germline gives CDR1 SNHLY, CDR2 FYNNEI. The CDR3: CASSEGRTISPLHF. CDR3 DNA: TGTGCCAGCAGTGAAGGGCGGACGATATCACCCCTCCACTTT.

This clonotype was seen at least ten times. This chain links TRBV18 with TRBJ2-3; D unresolved. The V and J ends lost 3 bases and 2 bases respectively, with 12 bases between them. CDR3 length: 15 amino acids. Germline-derived CDR1 and CDR2 are KGHSH and LQKENI. The CDR3, as DNA: TGTGCCAGCTCACCGAGAAATACCTACACAGATACGCAGTATTTT. Protein product: CASSPRNTYTDTQYF.